Detailed here is one T cell receptor (beta chain). Germline CDR1 KGHSH, CDR2 LQKENI. V gave up 5 bases and J gave up 0 bases; unmatched junction bases: 8. This CDR3 comprises 18 residues. The data originate from a study of T-cell reconstitution after alpha-beta-depleted transplantation in children. Preparation of the TCRbeta library used unique molecular identifiers. TCRdb independently ran MiXCR on the PCR reads; one entry per CDR3 protein. The table records some 500,000 distinct CDR3 sequences, around a third of them present only once. This sequence was found in a human donor who donated a stem cell graft to a child with aplastic anemia. The chain is built from TRBV18 and TRBJ2-3, with TRBD2 matching over 13 bases. Material: PBMCs from the stem cell graft donor, obtained from the stem cell graft. In nucleotides, the CDR3 is TGTGCCAGCTCATCCGCTGGGACTAGCGGGATTAGCACAGATACGCAGTATTTT. Its translation: CASSSAGTSGISTDTQYF.